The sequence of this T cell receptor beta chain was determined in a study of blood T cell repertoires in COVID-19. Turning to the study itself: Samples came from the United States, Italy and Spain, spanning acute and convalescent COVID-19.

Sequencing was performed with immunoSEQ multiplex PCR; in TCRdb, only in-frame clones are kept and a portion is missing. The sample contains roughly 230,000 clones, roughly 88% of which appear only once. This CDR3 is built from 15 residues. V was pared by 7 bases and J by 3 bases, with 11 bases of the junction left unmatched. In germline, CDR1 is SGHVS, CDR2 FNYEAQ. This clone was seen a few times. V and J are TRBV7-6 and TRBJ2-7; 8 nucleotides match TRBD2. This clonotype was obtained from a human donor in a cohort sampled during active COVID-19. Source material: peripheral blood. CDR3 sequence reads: CASTPGPGRGYEQYF. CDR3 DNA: TGTGCCAGCACCCCTGGGCCCGGGAGGGGCTACGAGCAGTACTTC.